This TCR beta chain was found in a study of T cell repertoires in cytomegalovirus infection. Looking at the study overall: CMV infection together with matching HLA type was indicated by public TCR beta signatures.

This clonotype was detected only a few times. The antigen is undetermined. MiXCR, applied by TCRdb to the reads, yields one record per CDR3 protein. In the table there are nearly 650,000 distinct CDR3 sequences, more than 20% of which are singletons. J was trimmed by 0 bases and V by 5 bases; bases with no gene match: 13. CDR3 length equals 18 residues. Germline CDR1 is SEHNR and CDR2 is FQNEAQ (reference sequence). Study results and limitations: The ex vivo response was dominated by HLA-C-restricted CMV-specific TCR beta clonotypes. Accumulated public TCR beta family frequency recognized individuals carrying CMV together with the relevant HLA.

What was sequenced was CD8+ T cells from PBMCs. V and J are TRBV7-9 and TRBJ2-5; 9 bases agree with TRBD2. This TCR derives from a human donor in good health (CMV status not recorded). Some clones in this sample may be carry-over from other donors' samples. The CDR3 bases are TGTGCCAGCAGCATTCCTGAGGCTAGCGGGGCGTACCAAGAGACCCAGTACTTC. Translating gives CASSIPEASGAYQETQYF.